This TCR beta chain was recovered during a study of T-cell reconstitution after alpha-beta-depleted transplantation in children. Only a few counts were recorded for this clonotype. This sample's TCRbeta library carried unique molecular identifier barcodes. TCRdb analysed the PCR reads with MiXCR anew, one entry per CDR3 protein. The sample lists about 610,000 distinct CDR3 sequences, roughly 10% seen once, with less than 5% in the top ten. V was clipped by 1 base and J by 6 bases, with 10 bases between them. CDR3 length: 14 residues. The gene calls are TRBV12-3 or TRBV12-4 and TRBJ1-5; the D is unclear. Specimen: PBMCs from the stem cell graft donor, collected from the stem cell graft. The clonotype originates from a human donor who donated a stem cell graft to a child with acute myeloid leukemia. The CDR3 nucleotides are TGTGCCAGCAGTTTAGAGGCAGCCAGTCAGCCCCAGCATTTT. It specifies CASSLEAASQPQHF.